This entry describes one T cell receptor (beta chain). The data stem from a study of blood T cell repertoires in COVID-19. Study information: Spain, Italy and the United States supplied samples that represented acute and convalescent COVID-19. T cells, B-cell-depleted T cells, or PBMCs supplied cDNA or gDNA.

This CDR3 is built from 15 residues. Trimming at V came to 6 bases and at J to 7 bases, leaving 12 bases not matched to a gene. Germline V gene sequence: CDR1 MNHEY, CDR2 SVGEGT. Per the original methods: From reference gene primer amplification, estimates of nucleated cell counts were derived. Some clones are missing from TCRdb's copy, which holds only in-frame ones; the method was immunoSEQ multiplex PCR. V and J calls and clone size are copied from that table; D and trimming were computed from the DNA. The data show approximately 15,000 clones, with around four fifths seen just once and roughly a tenth held by the top ten.

The specimen was peripheral blood. This TCR came from a man between 65 and 80 years old with acute or convalescent COVID-19. The chain has TRBV6-2 or TRBV6-3 and TRBJ2-5; 9 nucleotides agree with TRBD1. CDR3 amino acids: CASSSNRGREGTQYF. DNA for the CDR3: TGTGCCAGCAGCTCTAACAGGGGGCGCGAGGGGACCCAGTACTTC.